The clone carrying this T cell receptor beta chain has only a few counts. Its specificity is not known. The TCR beta cDNA libraries contained unique molecular identifiers. TCRdb re-called the PCR reads through MiXCR, storing one row per CDR3 protein. The table includes a few hundred thousand distinct CDR3 sequences, approximately 34% detected once. Germline values: CDR1 DFQATT, CDR2 SNEGSKA (reference sequence). CDR3 length: 13 residues. V gave up 0 bases and J gave up 5 bases, with 11 bases separating them. The data were taken from a study of post-analysis software for immune sequencing data. Overall study results and limits: The five TRBV segments detected at higher frequency in patients than in controls included TRBV5-6, TRBV5-1 and TRBV20-1.

The specimen sequenced was blood. This clonotype was obtained from a girl aged 2-17 years with multiple sclerosis. This chain links TRBV20-1 with TRBJ2-7, with D perhaps matching TRBD1 or TRBD2 (5 bases each). This CDR3 is CSARDAGSDEQYF. Written as DNA, the CDR3 is TGCAGTGCTAGAGATGCAGGGAGTGACGAGCAGTACTTC.